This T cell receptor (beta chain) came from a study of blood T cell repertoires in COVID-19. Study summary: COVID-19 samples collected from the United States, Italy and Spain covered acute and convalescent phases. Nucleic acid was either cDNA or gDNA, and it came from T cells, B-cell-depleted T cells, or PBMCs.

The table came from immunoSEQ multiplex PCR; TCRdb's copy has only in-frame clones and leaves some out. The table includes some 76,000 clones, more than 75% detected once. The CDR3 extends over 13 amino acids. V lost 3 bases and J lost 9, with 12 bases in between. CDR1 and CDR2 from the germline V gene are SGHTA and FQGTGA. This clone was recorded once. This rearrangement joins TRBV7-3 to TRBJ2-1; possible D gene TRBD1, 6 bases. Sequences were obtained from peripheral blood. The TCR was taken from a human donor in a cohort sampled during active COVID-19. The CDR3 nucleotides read TGTGCCAGCAGCTTTACAGGGCAAGGTGAGCAGTTCTTC. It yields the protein CASSFTGQGEQFF.